This T cell receptor (beta chain) was observed in a study of CD4+ T cells in melanoma. Study-wide results and caveats: In melanoma, neoantigen-specific CD4+ T cells reportedly differed in differentiation state. A reported correlation linked neoantigen-specific CD4+ T cells to CD8+, macrophage and B cell function.

CDR3 length: 12 residues. The V end lost 5 bases, the J end lost 7 bases, and 6 bases lay between the germline ends. Germline lookup yields CDR1 SGHTA and CDR2 FQGNSA. The repertoire was sequenced with immunoSEQ multiplex PCR; TCRdb's copy has only in-frame clones and lacks some. The table has tens of thousands of clones, roughly three quarters seen once. A remark on this clone: Its cognate antigen is unknown.

V gene TRBV7-2 combines with J gene TRBJ1-6; no definite D call. Specimen: tumor tissue. The sequence derives from a human donor with melanoma. The CDR3 sequence is CASSPLNSPLHF. The DNA for the CDR3 is TGTGCCAGCAGCCCTTTGAATTCACCCCTCCACTTT.